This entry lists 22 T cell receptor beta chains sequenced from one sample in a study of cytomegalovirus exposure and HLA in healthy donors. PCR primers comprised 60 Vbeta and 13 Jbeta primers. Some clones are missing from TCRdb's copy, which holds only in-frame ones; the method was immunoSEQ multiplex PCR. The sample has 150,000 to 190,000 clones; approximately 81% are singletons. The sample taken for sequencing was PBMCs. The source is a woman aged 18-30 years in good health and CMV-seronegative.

DNA for the CDR3: TGTGCCAGCAGCTCGACAGTGAGTTATGGCTACACCTTC. It encodes CASSSTVSYGYTF. The V gene is TRBV7-9, the J gene TRBJ1-2, with a weak D call TRBD1 (5 bases). V shed 4 bases and J shed 5 bases, with 11 bases lying between them. The CDR3 runs to 13 residues. From germline, CDR1 is SEHNR and CDR2 FQNEAQ (reference sequence). Combining the CDR3 with reference TRBV7-9 and TRBJ1-2 gives the whole variable domain DTGVSQNPRHKITKRGQNVTFRCDPISEHNRLYWYRQTLGQGPEFLTYFQNEAQLEKSRLLSDRFSAERPKGSFSTLEIQRTEQGDSAMYLCASSSTVSYGYTFGSGTRLTVV.

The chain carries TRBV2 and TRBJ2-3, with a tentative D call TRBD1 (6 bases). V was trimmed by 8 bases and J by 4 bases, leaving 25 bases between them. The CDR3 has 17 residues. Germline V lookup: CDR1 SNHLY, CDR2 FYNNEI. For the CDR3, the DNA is TGTGCCAGCCCCAATTTTGGGGGCCCCGAAAGTCCAGATACGCAGTATTTT. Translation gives CASPNFGGPESPDTQYF.

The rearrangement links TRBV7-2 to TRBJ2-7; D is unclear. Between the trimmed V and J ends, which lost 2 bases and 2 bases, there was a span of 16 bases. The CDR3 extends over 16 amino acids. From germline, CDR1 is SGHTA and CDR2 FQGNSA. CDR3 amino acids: CASSLSPLGRAYEQYF. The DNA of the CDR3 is TGTGCCAGCAGCTTATCTCCTTTGGGCAGAGCCTACGAGCAGTACTTC.

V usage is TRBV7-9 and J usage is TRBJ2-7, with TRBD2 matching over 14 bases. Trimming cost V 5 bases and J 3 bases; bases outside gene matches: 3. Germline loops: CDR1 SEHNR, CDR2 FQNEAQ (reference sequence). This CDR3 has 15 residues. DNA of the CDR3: TGTGCCAGCAGCCCAGGGACTAGCGGGGGCTACGAGCAGTACTTC. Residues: CASSPGTSGGYEQYF.

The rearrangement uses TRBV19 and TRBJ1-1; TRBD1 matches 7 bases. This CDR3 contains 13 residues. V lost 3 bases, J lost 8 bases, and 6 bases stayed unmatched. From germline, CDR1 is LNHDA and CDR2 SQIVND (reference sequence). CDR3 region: CASSIDLTGEAFF. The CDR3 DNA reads TGTGCCAGTAGTATTGATTTGACAGGGGAAGCTTTCTTT.

The CDR3 is CASSHRGRRGNQPQHF. The DNA of the CDR3 is TGTGCCAGCAGCCACAGGGGGCGCAGGGGCAATCAGCCCCAGCATTTT. This sequence joins TRBV28 and TRBJ1-5, with 9 bases lining up with TRBD1. CDR1 MDHEN and CDR2 SYDVKM come from the germline V gene. Trimming removed 6 bases from V and 2 bases from J; junction bases left unmatched: 8. This CDR3 comprises 16 residues.

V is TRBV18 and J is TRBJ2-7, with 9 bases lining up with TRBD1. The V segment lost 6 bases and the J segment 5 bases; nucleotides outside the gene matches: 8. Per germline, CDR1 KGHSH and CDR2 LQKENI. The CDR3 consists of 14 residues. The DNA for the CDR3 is TGTGCCAGCTCCCTACAGGGGGCGGGGGACGAGCAGTACTTC. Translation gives CASSLQGAGDEQYF.

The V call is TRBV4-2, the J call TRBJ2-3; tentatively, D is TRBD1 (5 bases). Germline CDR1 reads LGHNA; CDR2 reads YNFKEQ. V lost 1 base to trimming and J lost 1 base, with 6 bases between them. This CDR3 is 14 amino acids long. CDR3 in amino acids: CASSQGQRTDTQYF. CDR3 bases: TGTGCCAGCAGCCAAGGACAGCGCACAGATACGCAGTATTTT.

The CDR3 DNA sequence: TGTGCCAGCAGCTTAGGGGACAGGGACAATGAAAAACTGTTTTTT. Protein sequence: CASSLGDRDNEKLFF. The chain combines TRBV7-3 with TRBJ1-4; TRBD1 matches at 9 bases. From germline, CDR1 is SGHTA and CDR2 FQGTGA. V gave up 2 bases and J gave up 5 bases; unmatched junction bases: 3. The CDR3 is made up of 15 amino acids.

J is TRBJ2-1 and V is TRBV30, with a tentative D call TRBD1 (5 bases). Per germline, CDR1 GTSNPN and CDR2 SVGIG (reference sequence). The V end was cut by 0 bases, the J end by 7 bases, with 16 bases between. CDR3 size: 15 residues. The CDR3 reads CAWSVFGQGKNEQFF. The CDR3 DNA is TGTGCCTGGAGTGTATTTGGGCAGGGTAAAAATGAGCAGTTCTTC. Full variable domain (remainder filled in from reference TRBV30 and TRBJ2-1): SQTIHQWPATLVQPVGSPLSLECTVEGTSNPNLYWYRQAAGRGLQLLFYSVGIGQISSEVPQNLSASRPQDRQFILSSKKLLLSDSGFYLCAWSVFGQGKNEQFFGPGTRLTVL.

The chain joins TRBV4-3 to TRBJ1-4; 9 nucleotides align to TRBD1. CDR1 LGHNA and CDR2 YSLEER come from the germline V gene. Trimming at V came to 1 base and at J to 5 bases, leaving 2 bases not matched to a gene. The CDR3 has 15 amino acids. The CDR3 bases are TGCGCCAGCAGCCAAGTGGGGACAGGGAATGAAAAACTGTTTTTT. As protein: CASSQVGTGNEKLFF.

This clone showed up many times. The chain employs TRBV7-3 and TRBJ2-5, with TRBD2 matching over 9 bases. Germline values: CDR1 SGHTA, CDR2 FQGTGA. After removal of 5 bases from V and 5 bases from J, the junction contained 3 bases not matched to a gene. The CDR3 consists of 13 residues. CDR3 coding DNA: TGTGCCAGCAGCAACGGACTAGCGGAGACCCAGTACTTC. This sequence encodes CASSNGLAETQYF.

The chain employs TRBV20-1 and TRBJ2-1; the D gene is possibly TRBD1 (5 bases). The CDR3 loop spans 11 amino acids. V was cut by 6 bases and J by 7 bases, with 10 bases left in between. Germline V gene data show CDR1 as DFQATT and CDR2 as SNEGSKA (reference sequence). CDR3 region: CSADAGNEQFF. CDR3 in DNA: TGCAGTGCGGACGCAGGGAATGAGCAGTTCTTC.

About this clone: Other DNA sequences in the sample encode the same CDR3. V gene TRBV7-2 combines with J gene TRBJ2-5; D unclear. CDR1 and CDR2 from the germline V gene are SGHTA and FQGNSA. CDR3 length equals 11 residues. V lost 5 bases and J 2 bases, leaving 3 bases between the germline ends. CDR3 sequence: CASSPQETQYF. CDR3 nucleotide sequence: TGTGCCAGCAGCCCGCAAGAGACCCAGTACTTC.

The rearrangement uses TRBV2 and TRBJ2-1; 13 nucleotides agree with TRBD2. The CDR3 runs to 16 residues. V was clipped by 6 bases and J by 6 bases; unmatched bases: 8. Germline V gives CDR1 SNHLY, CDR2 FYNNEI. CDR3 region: CASRRTSGGVGNEQFF. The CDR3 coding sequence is TGTGCCAGCAGGAGGACTAGCGGGGGAGTAGGCAATGAGCAGTTCTTC.

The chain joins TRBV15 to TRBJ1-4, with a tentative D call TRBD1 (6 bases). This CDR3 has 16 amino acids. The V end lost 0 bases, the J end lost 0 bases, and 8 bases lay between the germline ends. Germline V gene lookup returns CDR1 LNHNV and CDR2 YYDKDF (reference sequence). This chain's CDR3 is CATSRDRDTTNEKLFF. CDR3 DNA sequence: TGTGCCACCAGCAGAGATAGGGACACAACTAATGAAAAACTGTTTTTT.

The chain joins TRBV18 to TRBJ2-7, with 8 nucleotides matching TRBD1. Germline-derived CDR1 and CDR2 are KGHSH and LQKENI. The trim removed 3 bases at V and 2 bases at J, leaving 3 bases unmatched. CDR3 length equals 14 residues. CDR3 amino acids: CASSPRDRPYEQYF. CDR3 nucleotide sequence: TGTGCCAGCTCACCCCGGGACAGGCCCTACGAGCAGTACTTC.

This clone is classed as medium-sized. The CDR3 bases are TGTGCCAGTAGTACCGCACAGGGGATCCTTGACACCGGGGAGCTGTTTTTT. It is translated as CASSTAQGILDTGELFF. The chain joins TRBV19 to TRBJ2-2, with TRBD1 identical over 7 bases. The germline V gene has CDR1 LNHDA and CDR2 SQIVND (reference sequence). Unmatched junction bases numbered 11, after V lost 4 bases and J lost 3 bases. The CDR3 consists of 17 residues.

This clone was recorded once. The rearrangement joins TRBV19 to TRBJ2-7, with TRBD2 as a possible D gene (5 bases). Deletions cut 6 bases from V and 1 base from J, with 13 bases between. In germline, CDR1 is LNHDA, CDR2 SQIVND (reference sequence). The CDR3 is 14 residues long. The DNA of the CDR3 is TGTGCCAGTAGCCGAAGACGGGATTCCTACGAGCAGTACTTC. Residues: CASSRRRDSYEQYF. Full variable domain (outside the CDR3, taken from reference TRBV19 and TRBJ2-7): DGGITQSPKYLFRKEGQNVTLSCEQNLNHDAMYWYRQDPGQGLRLIYYSQIVNDFQKGDIAEGYSVSREKKESFPLTVTSAQKNPTAFYLCASSRRRDSYEQYFGPGTRLTVT.

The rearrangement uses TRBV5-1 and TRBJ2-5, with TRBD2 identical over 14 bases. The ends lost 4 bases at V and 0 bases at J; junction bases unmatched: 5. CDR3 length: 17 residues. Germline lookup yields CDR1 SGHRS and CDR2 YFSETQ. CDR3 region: CASSTGLAGVNQETQYF. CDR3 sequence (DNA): TGCGCCAGCAGCACGGGACTAGCGGGAGTAAACCAAGAGACCCAGTACTTC.

CDR3 DNA sequence: TGTGCCACCCTAAAGCGGCAGGGGGCGGAAGCTTTCTTT. As protein: CATLKRQGAEAFF. The V gene is TRBV15, the J gene TRBJ1-1; 8 nucleotides line up with TRBD1. CDR1 LNHNV and CDR2 YYDKDF come from the germline V gene (reference sequence). CDR3 size: 13 residues. V was clipped by 8 bases and J by 8 bases; unmatched bases: 10.

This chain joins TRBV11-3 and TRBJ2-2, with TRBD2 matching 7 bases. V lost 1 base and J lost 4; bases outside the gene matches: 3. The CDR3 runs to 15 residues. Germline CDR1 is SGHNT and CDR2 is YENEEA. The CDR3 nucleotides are TGTGCCAGCAGCTTAGGGATAGCGGGCACCGGGGAGCTGTTTTTT. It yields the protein CASSLGIAGTGELFF.